This T cell receptor (beta chain) stems from a study of tumor-infiltrating lymphocytes in primary liver carcinoma. TCR beta cDNA came from approximately 0.55 ug total RNA, primed with a constant-region primer. ARM-PCR, slightly modified, supplied the TCR beta libraries through three nested multiplex PCR rounds. In the first two PCR rounds, TRBV1-TRBV30 forward primers were paired with a C-beta reverse primer, and each round lasted approximately 10 cycles. TCRdb recomputed calls from the multiplex PCR reads with MiXCR, one row per CDR3 protein. The sample gives a few hundred thousand distinct CDR3 sequences, approximately 58% of which show up once; 15% to 20% is in the top ten. With 3 bases removed from V and 8 bases from J, the gap between germline ends came to 19 bases. There are 15 residues in the CDR3. Germline V lookup: CDR1 SGHNT, CDR2 YENEEA. Researchers drew blood RNA from unsorted whole blood and extracted germline DNA as well.

This clonotype was obtained from a woman aged 25 to 45 with primary liver carcinoma and hepatitis B virus infection. Sequenced: peripheral blood. This chain joins TRBV11-3 and TRBJ1-2; D ambiguous. In DNA form, the CDR3 reads TGTGCCAGCAGCTTTCATAAGCACAGCCCTCGGGGCTACACCTTC. Amino acid sequence: CASSFHKHSPRGYTF.